Sequencing of this TCR beta chain was carried out in a study of shared clonotypes between healthy human individuals. A note on this clone: The antigen is unknown.

Germline CDR1 reads SGHRS; CDR2 reads YFSETQ. CDR3 length: 17 amino acids. V dropped 0 bases and J dropped 0 bases, with 14 bases sitting between them. Method: immunoSEQ multiplex PCR; TCRdb's copy keeps in-frame clones and lacks some. The sample contains about 1 million clones, about 74% of which appear only once. Points from the study as a whole: Naive subsets generally exceeded memory subsets in estimated richness.

The sequence was obtained from a man between 18 and 29 years old in good health. Sequencing used memory CD4+ T cells sorted from blood. This sample's subset: CD45RA-negative fraction. The genes are TRBV5-1 and TRBJ2-3, with D perhaps assigned TRBD1 or TRBD2 (5 bases each). The CDR3 bases are TGCGCCAGCAGCTTGGCCACCGGGACGCCTAGCACAGATACGCAGTATTTT. Protein sequence: CASSLATGTPSTDTQYF.